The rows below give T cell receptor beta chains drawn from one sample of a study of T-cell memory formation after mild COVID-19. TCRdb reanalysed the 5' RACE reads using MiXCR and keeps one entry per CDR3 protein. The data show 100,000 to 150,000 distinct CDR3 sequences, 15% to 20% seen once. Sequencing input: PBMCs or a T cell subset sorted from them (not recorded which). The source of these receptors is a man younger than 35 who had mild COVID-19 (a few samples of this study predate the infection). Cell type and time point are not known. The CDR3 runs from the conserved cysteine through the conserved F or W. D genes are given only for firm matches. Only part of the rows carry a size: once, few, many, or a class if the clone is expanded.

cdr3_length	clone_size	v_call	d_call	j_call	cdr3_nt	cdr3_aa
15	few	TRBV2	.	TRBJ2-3	TGTGCCAGCCTGTATGGGCCGGCTAGCACAGATACGCAGTATTTT	CASLYGPASTDTQYF
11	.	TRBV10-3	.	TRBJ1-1	TGTGCCATCAGTGACCTGAGGGTGGCTTTCTTT	CAISDLRVAFF
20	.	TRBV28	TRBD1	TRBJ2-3	TGTGCCAGCAGTTTTGGTGGGGGAAAGACAGGGGGCGTCCGCACAGATACGCAGTATTTT	CASSFGGGKTGGVRTDTQYF
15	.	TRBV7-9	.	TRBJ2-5	TGTGCCAGCAGCGCCCGCCCCGTGGAGGAAGAGACCCAGTACTTC	CASSARPVEEETQYF
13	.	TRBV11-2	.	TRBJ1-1	TGTGCCAGCAGCTTCGGAGAGGGCACTGAAGCTTTCTTT	CASSFGEGTEAFF
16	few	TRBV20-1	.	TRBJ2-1	TGCAGTGCTAGAGGGAGGAGGGTTGGGGCGGAGAATGAGCAGTTCTTC	CSARGRRVGAENEQFF
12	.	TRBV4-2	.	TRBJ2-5	TGTGCCAGCAGCCAACCGGGGGAGACCCAGTACTTC	CASSQPGETQYF
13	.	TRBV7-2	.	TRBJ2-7	TGTGCCAGCAGCTCGGGGACGGGGTACGAGCAGTACTTC	CASSSGTGYEQYF
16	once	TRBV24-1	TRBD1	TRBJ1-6	TGTGCCACCAGTGACCCGCCAGGGGGAGGTAATTCACCCCTCCACTTT	CATSDPPGGGNSPLHF
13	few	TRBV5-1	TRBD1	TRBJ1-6	TGCGCCAGCAGCTCCGACACAGGGGTACCCCTCCACTTT	CASSSDTGVPLHF
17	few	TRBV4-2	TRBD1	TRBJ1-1	TGTGCCAGCAGCCCTCGGACAGGGCTAGTTGACGACACTGAAGCTTTCTTT	CASSPRTGLVDDTEAFF
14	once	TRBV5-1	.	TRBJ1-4	TGCGCCAGCAGCTTAGGAGTGGTTGATGAAAAACTGTTTTTT	CASSLGVVDEKLFF
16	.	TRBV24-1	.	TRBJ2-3	TGTGCCACCAGTGATTCTGGGGCGGGGCGCACAGATACGCAGTATTTT	CATSDSGAGRTDTQYF
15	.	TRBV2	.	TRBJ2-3	TGTGCCAGCAGTGCTCGGGGGGCAAGTCCAGATACGCAGTATTTT	CASSARGASPDTQYF
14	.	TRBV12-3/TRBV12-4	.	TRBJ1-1	TGTGCCAGCAGTCCCCCGCGCCTAAACACTGAAGCTTTCTTT	CASSPPRLNTEAFF
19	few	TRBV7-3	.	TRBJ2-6	TGTGCCAGCAGCCCACAGCCGGGACTTAGACGCTCTGGGGCCAACGTCCTGACTTTC	CASSPQPGLRRSGANVLTF
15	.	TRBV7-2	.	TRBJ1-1	TGTGCCAGCAGCTCCCCGAGCGGGGGTAGCACTGAAGCTTTCTTT	CASSSPSGGSTEAFF
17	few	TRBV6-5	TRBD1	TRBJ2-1	TGTGCCAGCAGTTACATTTCAGGGGGCCCATCCTACAATGAGCAGTTCTTC	CASSYISGGPSYNEQFF
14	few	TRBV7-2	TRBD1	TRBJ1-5	TGTGCCAGCAGCTCAGGACAGGGCCAAGGGCCCCAGCATTTT	CASSSGQGQGPQHF
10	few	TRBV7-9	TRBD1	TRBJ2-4	TGTGCCAGCAGCCCCGGGACAGTGGTCTTC	CASSPGTVVF
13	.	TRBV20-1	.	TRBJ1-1	TGCAGTGCTAGAGCCCAAGGGACGGGTGAAGCTTTCTTT	CSARAQGTGEAFF
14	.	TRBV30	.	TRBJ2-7	TGTGCCTGGAATCAAGCGGGACAAAGGAACGAGCAGTACTTC	CAWNQAGQRNEQYF
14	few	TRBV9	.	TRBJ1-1	TGTGCCAGCTCCTTAGGAAGTGGATTGACTGAAGCTTTCTTT	CASSLGSGLTEAFF
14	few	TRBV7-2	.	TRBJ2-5	TGTGCCAGCAGCTTAGCTCGGGGCGGGGAGACCCAGTACTTC	CASSLARGGETQYF
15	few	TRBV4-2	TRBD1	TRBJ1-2	TGTGCCAGCAGCCAACCGGACAGGGGTTATGATGGCTACACCTTC	CASSQPDRGYDGYTF
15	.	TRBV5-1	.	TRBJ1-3	TGCGCCAGCAGCTTGTTGGGGACCTCTGGAAACACCATATATTTT	CASSLLGTSGNTIYF
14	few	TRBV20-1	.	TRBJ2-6	TGCAGTGCTCCTCTCCGCTCTGGGGCCAACGTCCTGACTTTC	CSAPLRSGANVLTF
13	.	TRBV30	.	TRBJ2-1	TGTGCCTGGAGTGCGGACTATCACAATGAGCAGTTCTTC	CAWSADYHNEQFF
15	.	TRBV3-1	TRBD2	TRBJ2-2	TGTGCCAGCAGCCAAGCGGGGGGTGCCACCGGGGAGCTGTTTTTT	CASSQAGGATGELFF
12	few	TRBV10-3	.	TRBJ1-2	TGTGCCATCAGCCAGAACACCCGGAGCTACACCTTC	CAISQNTRSYTF
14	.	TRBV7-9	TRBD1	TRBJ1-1	TGTGCCAGCAGCCCCCGGACAGGCGACACTGAAGCTTTCTTT	CASSPRTGDTEAFF
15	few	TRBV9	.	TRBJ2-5	TGTGCCAGCAGCGTCGGGACTGCGCAACAAGAGACCCAGTACTTC	CASSVGTAQQETQYF
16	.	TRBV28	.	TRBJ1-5	TGTGCCAGCAGTTTATTTTGGGGGGCGCTGGGTCAGCCCCAGCATTTT	CASSLFWGALGQPQHF
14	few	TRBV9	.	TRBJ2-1	TGTGCCAGCAGCGCGGTGGACGGAAGAAATGAGCAGTTCTTC	CASSAVDGRNEQFF
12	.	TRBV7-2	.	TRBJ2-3	TGTGCCAGCAGCCCCGTCGCAGATACGCAGTATTTT	CASSPVADTQYF
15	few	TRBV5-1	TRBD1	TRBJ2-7	TGCGCCAGCAGCACCCTACAGGGGGCGGTTTACGAGCAGTACTTC	CASSTLQGAVYEQYF
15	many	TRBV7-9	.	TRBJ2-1	TGTGCCAGCAGCCAGGGACTGTCAAGGGTTAATGAGCAGTTCTTC	CASSQGLSRVNEQFF
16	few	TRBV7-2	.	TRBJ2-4	TGTGCCAGCAGCCATCATACAGGGAGGGACAAAAACATTCAGTACTTC	CASSHHTGRDKNIQYF
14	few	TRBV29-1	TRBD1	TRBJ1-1	TGCAGCGGACAAAGAGGGGGCAAAGGAACTGAAGCTTTCTTT	CSGQRGGKGTEAFF
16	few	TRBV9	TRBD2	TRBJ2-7	TGTGCCAGCAGCGTGGGACTAGCGGGGACTACGTACGAGCAGTACTTC	CASSVGLAGTTYEQYF
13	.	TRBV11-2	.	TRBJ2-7	TGTGCCAGCGGGGTACCACAGGGTTTCGAGCAGTACTTC	CASGVPQGFEQYF
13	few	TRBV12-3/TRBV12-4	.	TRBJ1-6	TGTGCCAGCAGCCCCCAGACAGTTTCACCCCTCCACTTT	CASSPQTVSPLHF
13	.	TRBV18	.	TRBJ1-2	TGTGCCAGCTCACCCGCCGCCGGGTATGGCTACACCTTC	CASSPAAGYGYTF
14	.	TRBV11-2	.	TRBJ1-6	TGTGCCAGCAGTCCTCACCCCTATAATTCACCCCTCCACTTT	CASSPHPYNSPLHF
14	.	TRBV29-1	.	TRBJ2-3	TGCAGCTCCGAGAAAGGGGTCGGCACAGATACGCAGTATTTT	CSSEKGVGTDTQYF
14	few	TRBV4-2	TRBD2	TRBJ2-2	TGTGCCAGCAGCCTACTAGCGGGTGGCGGGGAGCTGTTTTTT	CASSLLAGGGELFF
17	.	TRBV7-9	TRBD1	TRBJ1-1	TGTGCCAGCAGGCCTCCCTTAAGGACAGGGCCCAACACTGAAGCTTTCTTT	CASRPPLRTGPNTEAFF
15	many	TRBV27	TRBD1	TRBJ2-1	TGTGCCAGCACCCTGGACCGGACAGGGGTAGATGAGCAGTTCTTC	CASTLDRTGVDEQFF
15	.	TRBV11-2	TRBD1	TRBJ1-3	TGTGCCAGCAGCTTCCCAGGGGGAGTTGGAAACACCATATATTTT	CASSFPGGVGNTIYF